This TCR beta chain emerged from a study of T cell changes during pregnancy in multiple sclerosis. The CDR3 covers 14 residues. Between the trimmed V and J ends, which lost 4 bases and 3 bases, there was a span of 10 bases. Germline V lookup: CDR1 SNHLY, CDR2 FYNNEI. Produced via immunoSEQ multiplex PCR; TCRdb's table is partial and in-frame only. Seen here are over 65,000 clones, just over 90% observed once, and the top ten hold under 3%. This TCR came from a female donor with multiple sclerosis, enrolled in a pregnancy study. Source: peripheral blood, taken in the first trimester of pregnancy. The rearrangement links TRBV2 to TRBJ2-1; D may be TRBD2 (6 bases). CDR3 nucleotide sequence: TGTGCCAGCAGTGGGACTACATTCTACAATGAGCAGTTCTTC. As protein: CASSGTTFYNEQFF.